Below, 23 T cell receptor beta chains from the same sample are listed, as sequenced in a study of TET2 disruption in CD19-targeted CAR T cells. Treatment meaning: autologous CTL019 cells: CD19 CAR with 4-1BB and CD3 zeta domains. Their antigen targets remain unknown. The data were produced by immunoSEQ multiplex PCR, yet TCRdb's version contains in-frame clones alone and is incomplete. The sample includes 25,000 or so clones. Here the sequenced sample was CD8- CAR+ T cells sorted from cultured blood T cells, taken for CD19 CAR T cell therapy. Subset defined: CD8-negative CAR-positive T cells from the infusion product. The source is a man between 65 and 80 years old with chronic lymphocytic leukemia.

Turning to this clone: The read terminates 3 residues ahead of where the CDR3 ends, so the germline J gene completes it. The chain recombines TRBV5-1 with TRBJ2-5; possible D gene TRBD2, 7 bases. This CDR3 region has 14 residues. The ends were cut back, 2 bases at V and 4 bases at J, with 12 bases in the middle. In germline, CDR1 is SGHRS, CDR2 YFSETQ. The CDR3 reads CASSLGGGPETQYF. The CDR3 DNA, read in part, is TGCGCCAGCAGCTTAGGCGGGGGCCCAGAGACC.

The part of the CDR3 DNA that was read is TGTGCCAGCAGCCGACTGGCCGGAGAGACT. It yields the protein CASSRLAGET. The full CDR3 sequence reads CASSRLAGETQYF. The chain joins TRBV7-3 to TRBJ2-4, with no clear D. The read terminates 3 residues before the CDR3 end, so the remaining end is supplied by the germline J gene. The germline CDR1 and CDR2 sequences are SGHTA and FQGTGA. CDR3 size: 13 residues.

Details on this clone: The CDR3 is cut off 3 residues early in the read; its end comes from the germline J gene. The J gene is TRBJ1-5, the V gene TRBV7-9; unclear D gene. Trimming shortened V by 1 base and J by 6 bases, and 7 bases separated the two germline ends. The V gene's germline CDR1 is SEHNR and CDR2 FQNEAQ (reference sequence). CDR3 length: 13 residues. The CDR3 DNA, read in part, is TGTGCCAGCAGCTTAGGGCTCAGTCAGCCC. Protein sequence: CASSLGLSQP. The full CDR3 protein is CASSLGLSQPQHF.

CDR3 sequence reads: CASSLQSGAAFF. The sequenced part of the CDR3 DNA is TGTGCCAGCAGCTTACAAAGTGGGGCG. This chain links TRBV7-8 with TRBJ1-1, with a possible D match to TRBD1 (5 bases). The read gets to within 3 residues of the CDR3 end, and the germline J gene fills in the rest. The length of the CDR3 is 12 residues. Germline assignment: CDR1 SGHVS and CDR2 FQNEAQ.

About this clone: The missing CDR3 end, 3 residues past where the read stops, is filled in from the germline J gene. V is TRBV6-2 or TRBV6-3 and J is TRBJ1-2; TRBD1 might be the D (5 bases). Germline lookup yields CDR1 MNHEY and CDR2 SVGEGT. The CDR3 runs to 12 residues. CDR3: CASSRPTGDYTF. The covered CDR3 bases are TGTGCCAGCAGCCGACCTACAGGCGAC.

A note on this clone: The CDR3 extends 3 residues past the end of the read, so its final part is completed from the germline J gene. J is TRBJ2-4 and V is TRBV7-8; TRBD1 aligns across 7 bases. The CDR3 is made up of 14 amino acids. Per the germline V gene, CDR1 is SGHVS and CDR2 is FQNEAQ. Partial CDR3 DNA: TGTGCCAGCAGCCTCCAACAGGGGAGAGAGACT. Translating gives CASSLQQGRET. The full CDR3 reads CASSLQQGRETQYF.

On this clone: Read data end 3 residues before the CDR3 end; the end is taken from the germline J gene. The rearrangement uses TRBV7-4 and TRBJ1-5, with D possibly being TRBD1 (5 bases). The V gene lost 5 bases and the J gene lost 7 bases, with 9 bases spanning the gap. Germline CDR1 is SGHVT and CDR2 is SQSDAQ. This CDR3 contains 12 residues. The CDR3 DNA, read in part, is TGTGCCAGCAGCCTAGGGGCGCAGCCC. The encoded protein is CASSLGAQP. The whole CDR3 reads CASSLGAQPQHF.

Note on this clone: The read stops 3 residues short of the end of the CDR3; the missing end is completed from the germline J gene. The chain couples TRBV20-1 to TRBJ1-1; 8 bases agree with TRBD1. Germline-derived CDR1 and CDR2 are DFQATT and SNEGSKA (reference sequence). Losses at the gene ends were 0 bases for V and 3 bases for J; bases not matched to a gene: 3. The CDR3 totals 14 residues. The CDR3 loop is CSAREQGGHTEAFF. Partial CDR3 DNA: TGCAGTGCTAGAGAACAGGGGGGACACACTGAA.

The CDR3 region is CSARLQGNNEQFF. The DNA read from the CDR3 is TGCAGTGCTAGACTACAGGGCAACAATGAG. The rearrangement joins TRBV20-1 to TRBJ2-1; D perhaps matches TRBD1 (6 bases). The read ends 3 residues shy of where the CDR3 ends; the end is completed using the germline J gene. The germline gives CDR1 DFQATT, CDR2 SNEGSKA (reference sequence). Trimming pared 2 bases from V and 5 bases from J, leaving 10 bases between. The CDR3 has 13 amino acids.

As concerns this clone: An end of the junction does not agree with germline; a read error may underlie this. The CDR3 is cut off 3 residues early in the read; its end comes from the germline J gene. This specimen includes other DNA sequences encoding the same CDR3. The gene calls are TRBV5-1 and TRBJ1-3; the match to TRBD1 covers 7 bases. Germline V gene lookup returns CDR1 SGHRS and CDR2 YFSETQ. This CDR3 contains 12 residues. The CDR3 protein is CASSGTANTIYF. The DNA read from the CDR3 is TGCGCCAGCAGCGGGACAGCGAACACA.

On this clone itself: The sequenced fragment ends 3 residues before the CDR3 boundary, so the rest is inferred from the germline J gene. The chain carries TRBV28 and TRBJ2-6, with D perhaps TRBD1 or TRBD2 (5 bases each). Germline CDR1 is MDHEN and CDR2 is SYDVKM. The CDR3 contains 16 residues. The V and J ends lost 6 bases and 1 base respectively, with 13 bases between them. The sequenced part of the CDR3 DNA is TGTGCCAGCAGCCCACCGAGGGGTTCTGGGGCCAACGTC. Residues: CASSPPRGSGANV. The complete CDR3 protein is CASSPPRGSGANVLTF.

Points on this clone: The read terminates 3 residues ahead of where the CDR3 ends, so the germline J gene completes it. The V and J genes are TRBV2 and TRBJ2-2, with D possibly being TRBD1 (5 bases). CDR3 size: 15 residues. Germline V gene lookup returns CDR1 SNHLY and CDR2 FYNNEI. Deletions cut 3 bases from V and 3 bases from J, with 11 bases between. The CDR3 is CASSEAGRDTGELFF. CDR3 DNA, as far as it was read: TGTGCCAGCAGTGAGGCAGGGCGAGACACCGGGGAG. The variable domain in full, completed from reference TRBV2 and TRBJ2-2, reads EPEVTQTPSHQVTQMGQEVILRCVPISNHLYFYWYRQILGQKVEFLVSFYNNEISEKSEIFDDQFSVERPDGSNFTLKIRSTKLEDSAMYFCASSEAGRDTGELFFGEGSRLTVL.

For this clone: The read gets to within 3 residues of the CDR3 end, and the germline J gene fills in the rest. This CDR3 is also generated by other DNA sequences in the sample. The chain uses TRBV7-9 and TRBJ1-2, with 11 bases lining up with TRBD1. Germline CDR1 SEHNR, CDR2 FQNEAQ (reference sequence). CDR3 length equals 14 residues. This chain's CDR3 is CASSLGQGADTYTF. CDR3 bases read: TGTGCCAGCAGCCTTGGACAGGGGGCAGATACA.

With regard to this clone: Read coverage stops 3 residues before the CDR3 terminus; the germline J gene supplies the remainder. This chain connects TRBV10-1 to TRBJ2-1; TRBD2 matches 12 bases. The CDR3 is 14 amino acids. Germline lookup yields CDR1 WNHNN and CDR2 SYGVQD (reference sequence). Trimming removed 3 bases from V and 8 bases from J; junction bases left unmatched: 2. CDR3 loop: CASSEGLAGYEQFF. CDR3 DNA, as far as it was read: TGCGCCAGCAGTGAAGGACTAGCGGGGTATGAG.

Remarks on this clone: The read gets to within 3 residues of the CDR3 end, and the germline J gene fills in the rest. This CDR3 is also generated by other DNA sequences in the sample. The chain combines TRBV19 with TRBJ1-3, with 8 bases that match TRBD1. With 4 bases clipped from V and 7 bases from J, the junction kept 3 bases outside the gene matches. The CDR3 runs 13 residues. Germline V gene sequence: CDR1 LNHDA, CDR2 SQIVND (reference sequence). The covered CDR3 bases are TGTGCCAGTAGTACGCGGGACAGGAACACC. Its protein product is CASSTRDRNT. The whole CDR3 sequence is CASSTRDRNTIYF.

On this clone itself: The read stops 3 residues short of the end of the CDR3; the missing end is completed from the germline J gene. The rearrangement joins TRBV4-1 to TRBJ1-5, with D uncertain. From germline, CDR1 is MGHRA and CDR2 YSYEKL. Trimming took off 4 bases at V and 1 base at J, with 17 bases between the two ends. The CDR3 runs to 17 residues. The CDR3 is CASSPNNGFASNQPQHF. The sequenced CDR3 bases are TGCGCCAGCAGCCCCAATAACGGGTTCGCAAGCAATCAGCCC.

Points on this clone: The sequence runs out 3 residues before the end of the CDR3; the remainder is reconstructed from the germline J gene. This chain joins TRBV2 and TRBJ1-5; D ambiguous. Trimming shortened V by 4 bases and J by 7 bases, and 11 bases separated the two germline ends. The CDR3 is made up of 13 amino acids. The germline V gene encodes CDR1 SNHLY and CDR2 FYNNEI. The DNA read from the CDR3 is TGTGCCAGCAGTGGTCGAGAAAGCCAGCCC. This translates into CASSGRESQP. The CDR3 in full is CASSGRESQPQHF.

With regard to this clone: The CDR3 goes on 3 residues after the read ends, and that part is filled in from the germline J gene. The V gene is TRBV20-1, the J gene TRBJ2-3; D uncertain. The length of the CDR3 is 15 residues. Trimming pared 0 bases from V and 3 bases from J, leaving 13 bases between. From germline, CDR1 is DFQATT and CDR2 SNEGSKA (reference sequence). Here the CDR3 reads CSARDSTEVTDTQYF. Incomplete CDR3 DNA: TGCAGTGCTAGAGATAGTACAGAGGTAACAGATACG.

In the case of this clone: The CDR3 extends 3 residues past the end of the read, so its final part is completed from the germline J gene. This sequence joins TRBV30 and TRBJ1-6, with no clear D. The CDR3 consists of 12 residues. Germline V CDR1 and CDR2: GTSNPN, SVGIG (reference sequence). The germline V and J ends were trimmed by 2 bases and 8 bases, with 7 bases remaining between them. This CDR3 reads CAWSLNDSPLHF. The covered CDR3 bases are TGTGCCTGGAGTTTAAATGATTCACCC.

As for this clone: The CDR3 end lies 3 residues beyond the end of the read and is filled in from the germline J gene. The chain is built from TRBV29-1 and TRBJ1-1; 7 bases fit TRBD1. The CDR3 runs 12 residues. Trimming removed 4 bases from V and 3 bases from J; junction bases left unmatched: 2. CDR1 SQVTM and CDR2 ANQGSEA come from the germline V gene. This CDR3 is CSVADRYTEAFF. The CDR3 DNA, read in part, is TGCAGCGTTGCGGACAGGTACACTGAA.

For this clone: The CDR3 end falls 3 residues outside the read, so it is completed with the germline J gene. The chain is built from TRBV18 and TRBJ1-1; possible D gene TRBD1, 6 bases. This CDR3 has 17 residues. CDR1 KGHSH and CDR2 LQKENI come from the germline V gene. Incomplete CDR3 DNA: TGTGCCAGCTCACCCCTTGGAGCGGGGGGGCGTGAAGATACG. Amino acids: CASSPLGAGGREDT. The complete CDR3 sequence is CASSPLGAGGREDTAFF.

In the case of this clone: The CDR3 goes on 3 residues after the read ends, and that part is filled in from the germline J gene. V usage is TRBV7-9 and J usage is TRBJ2-2, with D maybe TRBD1 (6 bases). Per germline, CDR1 SEHNR and CDR2 FQNEAQ (reference sequence). The CDR3 sequence is 14 residues long. The germline V and J ends were trimmed by 5 bases and 6 bases, with 13 bases remaining between them. This CDR3 is CASSPPGVAGELFF. Partial CDR3 DNA: TGTGCCAGCAGCCCGCCAGGGGTCGCCGGGGAG.

A note on this clone: Read coverage stops 3 residues before the CDR3 terminus; the germline J gene supplies the remainder. The V call is TRBV2, the J call TRBJ2-3; 8 bases map to TRBD2. From germline, CDR1 is SNHLY and CDR2 FYNNEI. V lost 0 bases and J lost 3; bases outside the gene matches: 8. This CDR3 spans 17 amino acids. CDR3 loop: CASSEAYGGAVTDTQYF. The CDR3 bases that were read are TGTGCCAGCAGTGAAGCTTACGGGGGGGCAGTGACAGATACG.